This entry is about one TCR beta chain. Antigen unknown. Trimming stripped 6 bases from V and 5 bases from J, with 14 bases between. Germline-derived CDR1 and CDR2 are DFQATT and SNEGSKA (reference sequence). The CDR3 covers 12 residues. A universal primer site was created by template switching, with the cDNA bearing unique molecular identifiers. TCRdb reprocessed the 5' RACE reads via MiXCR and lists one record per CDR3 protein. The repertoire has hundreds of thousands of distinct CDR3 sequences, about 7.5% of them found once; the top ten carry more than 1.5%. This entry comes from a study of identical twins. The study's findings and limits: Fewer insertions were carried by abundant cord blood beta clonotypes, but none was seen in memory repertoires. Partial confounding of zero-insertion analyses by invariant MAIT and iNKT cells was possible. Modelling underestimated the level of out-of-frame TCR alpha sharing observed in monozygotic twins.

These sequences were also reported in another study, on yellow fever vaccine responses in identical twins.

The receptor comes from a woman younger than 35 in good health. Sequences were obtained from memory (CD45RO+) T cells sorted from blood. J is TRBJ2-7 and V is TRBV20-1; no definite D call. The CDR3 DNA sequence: TGCAGTGCCGTTTTGGGTAGCAACGAGCAGTACTTC. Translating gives CSAVLGSNEQYF.